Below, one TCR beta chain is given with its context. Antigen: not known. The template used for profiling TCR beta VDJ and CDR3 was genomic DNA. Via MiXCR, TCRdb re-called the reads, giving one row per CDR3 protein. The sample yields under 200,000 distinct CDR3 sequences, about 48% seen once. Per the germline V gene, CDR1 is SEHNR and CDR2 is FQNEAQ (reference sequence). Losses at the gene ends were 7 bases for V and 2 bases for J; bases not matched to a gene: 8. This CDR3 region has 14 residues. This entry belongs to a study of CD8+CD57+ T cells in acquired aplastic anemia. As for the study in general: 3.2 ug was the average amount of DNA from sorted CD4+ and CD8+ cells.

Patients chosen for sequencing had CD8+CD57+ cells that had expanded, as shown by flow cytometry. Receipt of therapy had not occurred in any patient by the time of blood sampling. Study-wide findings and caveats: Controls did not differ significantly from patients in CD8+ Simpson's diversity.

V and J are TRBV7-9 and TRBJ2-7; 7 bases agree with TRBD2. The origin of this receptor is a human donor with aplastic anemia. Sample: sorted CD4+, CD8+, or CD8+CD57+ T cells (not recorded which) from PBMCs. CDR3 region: CASTFSGAPYEQYF. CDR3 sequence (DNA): TGTGCCAGCACCTTCAGCGGGGCACCCTACGAGCAGTACTTC.